This TCR beta chain was captured in a study of cytomegalovirus exposure and HLA in healthy donors. On the study more broadly: A prior analysis found about 120 million unique TCR beta sequences from some 200 million T cells. General study results and limits: Reportedly, a later analysis found an Asian-associated ancestry cluster had fewer N-insertions than the roughly 700-donor mean. Associated with HLA alleles at 0.05 false discovery rate in a later analysis were around 15,000 TCR beta sequences.

Points on this clone: Its specificity is unknown.

It was with 60 Vbeta and 13 Jbeta primers that the PCR ran. Assay used: immunoSEQ multiplex PCR; TCRdb lists only in-frame clones, some missing. The sample has about 120,000 clones, 55% to 65% seen once. This CDR3 has 14 amino acids. The ends lost 7 bases at V and 4 bases at J; junction bases unmatched: 6. Germline CDR1 MNHNY, CDR2 SVGAGI (reference sequence). Input material: PBMCs. The TCR sequence derives from a man in his forties or fifties in good health and CMV-seropositive. The rearrangement uses TRBV6-6 and TRBJ1-1, with 10 bases lining up with TRBD1. The DNA for the CDR3 is TGTGCCAGCATATCGGACAGGGGGAGCACTGAAGCTTTCTTT. Protein: CASISDRGSTEAFF.